The 5 T cell receptor beta chains below were found in one sample sequenced in a study of cytomegalovirus exposure and HLA in healthy donors. PCR primers comprised 60 Vbeta and 13 Jbeta primers. Profiling relied on immunoSEQ multiplex PCR, and the TCRdb table lists in-frame clones only, not all of them. The sample lists roughly 200,000 clones, 10% to 15% occurring once. The sequenced sample was PBMCs. All receptors come from a man aged 45-65 years in good health and CMV-seropositive.

This clone was observed a handful of times. The chain employs TRBV7-9 and TRBJ1-4, with 8 bases fitting TRBD1. The CDR3 loop spans 15 amino acids. V dropped 5 bases and J dropped 5; count of bases not matched to a gene: 7. Germline CDR1 reads SEHNR; CDR2 reads FQNEAQ (reference sequence). CDR3 in amino acids: CASSPRTGPNEKLFF. CDR3 nucleotides: TGTGCCAGCAGCCCCAGGACAGGGCCCAATGAAAAACTGTTTTTT.

This clone was recorded a few times. The V gene is TRBV7-2, the J gene TRBJ1-5; tentatively, D is TRBD1 (5 bases). Germline assignment: CDR1 SGHTA and CDR2 FQGNSA. The CDR3 spans 15 residues. The V end lost 1 base, the J end lost 6 bases, and 13 bases lay between the germline ends. The CDR3: CASSLGRTLTQPQHF. CDR3 sequence (DNA): TGTGCCAGCAGCTTAGGCCGGACACTTACTCAGCCCCAGCATTTT. Complete variable domain (other parts from reference TRBV7-2 and TRBJ1-5): GAGVSQSPSNKVTEKGKDVELRCDPISGHTALYWYRQSLGQGLEFLIYFQGNSAPDKSGLPSDRFSAERTGGSVSTLTIQRTQQEDSAVYLCASSLGRTLTQPQHFGDGTRLSIL.

V gene TRBV27 combines with J gene TRBJ2-5; 15 bases line up with TRBD2. Germline V CDR1 and CDR2: MNHEY, SMNVEV (reference sequence). With 3 bases clipped from V and 2 bases from J, the junction kept 7 bases outside the gene matches. This CDR3 is built from 18 residues. The CDR3 coding sequence is TGTGCCAGCAGTTTGGAGGGACTAGCGGGGGGAAGGCAAGAGACCCAGTACTTC. Translating it yields CASSLEGLAGGRQETQYF.

This rearrangement joins TRBV15 to TRBJ1-1, with 8 bases identical to TRBD1. Trimming at V came to 4 bases and at J to 4 bases, leaving 5 bases not matched to a gene. Germline CDR1 reads LNHNV; CDR2 reads YYDKDF (reference sequence). The CDR3 loop spans 14 amino acids. CDR3 sequence (DNA): TGTGCCACCAGCAACAGGGGGGCAAGCACTGAAGCTTTCTTT. It is translated as CATSNRGASTEAFF.

The table lists this clone with a few counts. J is TRBJ2-1 and V is TRBV9; no firm D call. V lost 4 bases, J lost 3 bases, and 14 bases lay in between. This CDR3 comprises 15 residues. The V gene's germline CDR1 is SGDLS and CDR2 YYNGEE. CDR3 DNA sequence: TGTGCCAGCAGCCCCCATATTACGGGCTACAATGAGCAGTTCTTC. Translated: CASSPHITGYNEQFF.